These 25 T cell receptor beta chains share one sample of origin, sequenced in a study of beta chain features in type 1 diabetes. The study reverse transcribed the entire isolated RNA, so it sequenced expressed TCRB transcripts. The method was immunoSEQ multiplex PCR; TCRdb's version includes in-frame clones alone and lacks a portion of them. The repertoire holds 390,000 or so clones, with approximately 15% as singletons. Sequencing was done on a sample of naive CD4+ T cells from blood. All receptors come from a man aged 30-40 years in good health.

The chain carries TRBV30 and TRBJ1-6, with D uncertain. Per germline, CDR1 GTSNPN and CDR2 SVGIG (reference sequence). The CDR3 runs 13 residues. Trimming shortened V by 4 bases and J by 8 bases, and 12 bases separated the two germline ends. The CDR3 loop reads CAWNGRGDSPLHF. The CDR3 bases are TGTGCCTGGAACGGACGGGGAGATTCACCCCTCCACTTT.

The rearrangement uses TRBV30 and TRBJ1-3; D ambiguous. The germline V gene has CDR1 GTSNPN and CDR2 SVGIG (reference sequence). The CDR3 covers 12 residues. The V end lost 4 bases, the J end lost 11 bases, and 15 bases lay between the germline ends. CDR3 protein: CAWIAPRVAIYF. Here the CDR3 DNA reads TGTGCCTGGATAGCCCCCCGCGTGGCCATATATTTT.

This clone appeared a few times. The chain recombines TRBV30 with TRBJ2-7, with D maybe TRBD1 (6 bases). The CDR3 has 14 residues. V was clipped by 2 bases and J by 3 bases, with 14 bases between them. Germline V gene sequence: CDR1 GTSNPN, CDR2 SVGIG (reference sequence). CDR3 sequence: CAWSQGTGSYEQYV. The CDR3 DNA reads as TGTGCCTGGAGTCAGGGAACAGGGAGCTACGAGCAGTACGTC.

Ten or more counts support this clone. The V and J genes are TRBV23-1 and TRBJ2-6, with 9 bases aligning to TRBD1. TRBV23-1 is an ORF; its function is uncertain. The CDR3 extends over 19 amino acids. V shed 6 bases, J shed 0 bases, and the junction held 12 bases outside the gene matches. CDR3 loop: CASSLQTGGEGSGANVLTF. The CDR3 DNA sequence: TGCGCCAGCAGCCTACAAACAGGGGGCGAAGGCTCTGGGGCCAACGTCCTGACTTTC.

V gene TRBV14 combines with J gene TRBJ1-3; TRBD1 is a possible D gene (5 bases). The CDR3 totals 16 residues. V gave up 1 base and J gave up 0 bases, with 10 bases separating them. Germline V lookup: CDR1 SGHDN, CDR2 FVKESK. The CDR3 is CASSQAGLTSGNTIYF. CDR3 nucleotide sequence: TGTGCCAGCAGCCAAGCAGGGCTCACCTCTGGAAACACCATATATTTT.

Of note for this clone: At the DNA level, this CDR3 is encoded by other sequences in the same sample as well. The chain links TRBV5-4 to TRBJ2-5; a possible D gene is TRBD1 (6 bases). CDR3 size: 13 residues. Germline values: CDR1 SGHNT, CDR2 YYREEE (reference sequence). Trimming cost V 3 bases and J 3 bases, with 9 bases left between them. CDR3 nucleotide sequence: TGTGCCAGCAGCTCACAGGGAGAAGAGACCCAGTACTTC. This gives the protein CASSSQGEETQYF.

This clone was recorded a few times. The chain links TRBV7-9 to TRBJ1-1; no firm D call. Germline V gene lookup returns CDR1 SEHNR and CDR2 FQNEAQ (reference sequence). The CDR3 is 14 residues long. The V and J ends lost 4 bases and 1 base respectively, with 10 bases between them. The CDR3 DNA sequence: TGTGCCAGCAGCTCTCACCCGAAGAACACTGAAGCTTTCTTT. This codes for CASSSHPKNTEAFF.

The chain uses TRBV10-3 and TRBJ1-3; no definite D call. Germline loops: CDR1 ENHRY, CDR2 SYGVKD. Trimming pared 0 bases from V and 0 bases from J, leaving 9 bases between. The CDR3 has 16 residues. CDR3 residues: CAISESRLSSGNTIYF. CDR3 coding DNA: TGTGCCATCAGTGAGTCTAGGTTGAGCTCTGGAAACACCATATATTTT.

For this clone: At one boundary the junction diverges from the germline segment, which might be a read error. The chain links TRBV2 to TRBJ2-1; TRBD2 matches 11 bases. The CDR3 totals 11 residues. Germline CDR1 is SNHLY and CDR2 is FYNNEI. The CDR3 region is CASSGLAGSVF. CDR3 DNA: TGTGCCAGCAGTGGACTAGCGGGGTCGGTCTTC.

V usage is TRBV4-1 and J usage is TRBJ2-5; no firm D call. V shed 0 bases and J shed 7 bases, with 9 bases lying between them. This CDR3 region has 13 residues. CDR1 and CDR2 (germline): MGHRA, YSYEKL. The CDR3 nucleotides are TGCGCCAGCAGCCAAGATCGGGCTGGGACCCAGTACTTC. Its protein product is CASSQDRAGTQYF.

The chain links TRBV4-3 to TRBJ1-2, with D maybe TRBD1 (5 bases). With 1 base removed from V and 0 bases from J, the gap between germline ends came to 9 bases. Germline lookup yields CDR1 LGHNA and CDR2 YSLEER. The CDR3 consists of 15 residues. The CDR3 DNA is TGCGCCAGCAGCCAAGTCCAAGGGGCTAACTATGGCTACACCTTC. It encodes CASSQVQGANYGYTF.

CDR3 sequence reads: CASSYRTSNPYEQYV. DNA of the CDR3: TGTGCCAGCAGTTACAGGACTAGCAACCCCTACGAGCAGTACGTC. The chain has TRBV6-6 and TRBJ2-7; TRBD2 aligns across 8 bases. In germline, CDR1 is MNHNY, CDR2 SVGAGI (reference sequence). CDR3 length: 15 residues. Trimming at V came to 2 bases and at J to 2 bases, leaving 5 bases not matched to a gene.

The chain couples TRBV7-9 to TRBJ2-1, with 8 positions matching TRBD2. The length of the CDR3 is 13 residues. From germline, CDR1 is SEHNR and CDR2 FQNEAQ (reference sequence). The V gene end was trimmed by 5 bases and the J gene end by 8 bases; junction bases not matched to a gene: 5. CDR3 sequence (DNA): TGTGCCAGCAGCCCCGAGACTAGCGATGAGCAGTTCTTC. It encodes CASSPETSDEQFF.

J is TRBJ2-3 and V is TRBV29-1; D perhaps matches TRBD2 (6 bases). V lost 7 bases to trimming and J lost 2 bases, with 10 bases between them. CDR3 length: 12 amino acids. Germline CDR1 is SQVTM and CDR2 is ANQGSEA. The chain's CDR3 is CSGGTFTDTQYF. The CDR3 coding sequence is TGCAGCGGAGGGACTTTCACAGATACGCAGTATTTT.

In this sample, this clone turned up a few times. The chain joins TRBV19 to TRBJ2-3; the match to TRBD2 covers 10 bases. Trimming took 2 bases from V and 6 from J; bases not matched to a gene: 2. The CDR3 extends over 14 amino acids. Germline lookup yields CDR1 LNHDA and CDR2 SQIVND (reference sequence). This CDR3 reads CASSIPGLADTQYF. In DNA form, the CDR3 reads TGTGCCAGTAGTATACCGGGACTAGCGGATACGCAGTATTTT.

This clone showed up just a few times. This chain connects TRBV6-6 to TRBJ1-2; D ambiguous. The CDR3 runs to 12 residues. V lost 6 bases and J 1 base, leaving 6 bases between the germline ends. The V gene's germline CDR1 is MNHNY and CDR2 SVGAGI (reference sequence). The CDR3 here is CASSKGNYGYTF. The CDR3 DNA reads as TGTGCCAGCAGCAAGGGTAACTATGGCTACACCTTC.

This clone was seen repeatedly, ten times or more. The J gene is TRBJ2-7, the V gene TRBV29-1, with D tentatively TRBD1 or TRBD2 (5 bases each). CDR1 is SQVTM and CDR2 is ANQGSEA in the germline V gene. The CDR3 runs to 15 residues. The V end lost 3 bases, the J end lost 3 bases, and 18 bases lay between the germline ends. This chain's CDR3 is CSVEFSGRRNYEQYV. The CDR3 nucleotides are TGCAGCGTTGAGTTTTCGGGGCGGAGAAACTACGAGCAGTACGTC.

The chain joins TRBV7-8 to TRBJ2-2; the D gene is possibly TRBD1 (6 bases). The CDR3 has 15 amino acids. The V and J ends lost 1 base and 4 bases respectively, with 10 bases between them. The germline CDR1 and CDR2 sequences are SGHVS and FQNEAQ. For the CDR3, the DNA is TGTGCCAGCAGCTTAGGGGGGCGCAGCACCGGGGAGCTGTTTTTT. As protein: CASSLGGRSTGELFF. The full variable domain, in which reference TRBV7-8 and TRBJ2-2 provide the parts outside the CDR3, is GAGVSQSPRYKVAKRGQDVALRCDPISGHVSLFWYQQALGQGPEFLTYFQNEAQLDKSGLPSDRFFAERPEGSVSTLKIQRTQQEDSAVYLCASSLGGRSTGELFFGEGSRLTVL.

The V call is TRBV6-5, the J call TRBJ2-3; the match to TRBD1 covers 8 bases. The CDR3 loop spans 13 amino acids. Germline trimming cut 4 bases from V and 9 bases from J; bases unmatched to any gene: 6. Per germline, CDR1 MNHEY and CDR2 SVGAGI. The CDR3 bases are TGTGCCAGCAGTTTAGATTCAGGGGGCACGCAGTATTTT. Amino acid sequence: CASSLDSGGTQYF.

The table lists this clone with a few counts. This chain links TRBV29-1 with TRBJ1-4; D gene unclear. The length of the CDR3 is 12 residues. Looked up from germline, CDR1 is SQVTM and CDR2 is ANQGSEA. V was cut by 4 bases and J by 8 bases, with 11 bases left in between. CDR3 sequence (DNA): TGCAGCGTTGGCCGGGTTGGGGAAAAACTGTTTTTT. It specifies CSVGRVGEKLFF.

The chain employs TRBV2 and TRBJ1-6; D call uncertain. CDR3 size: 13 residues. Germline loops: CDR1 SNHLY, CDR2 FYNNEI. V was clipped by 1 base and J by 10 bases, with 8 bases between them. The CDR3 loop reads CASSEGFGSPLHF. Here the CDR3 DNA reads TGTGCCAGCAGTGAAGGGTTCGGATCACCCCTCCACTTT.

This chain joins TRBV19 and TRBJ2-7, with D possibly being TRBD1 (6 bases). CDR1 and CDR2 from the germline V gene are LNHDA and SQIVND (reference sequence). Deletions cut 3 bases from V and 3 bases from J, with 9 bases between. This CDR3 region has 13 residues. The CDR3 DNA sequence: TGTGCCAGTAGTATGAAACAGGGCTACGAGCAGTACTTC. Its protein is CASSMKQGYEQYF.

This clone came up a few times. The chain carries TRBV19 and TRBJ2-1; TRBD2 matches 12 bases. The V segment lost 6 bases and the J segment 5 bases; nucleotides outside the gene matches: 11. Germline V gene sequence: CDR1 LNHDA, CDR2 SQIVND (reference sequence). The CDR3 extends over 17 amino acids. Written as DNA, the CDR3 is TGTGCCAGTAGGGTTCAACTAGCGGGAGGCCGCAACAATGAGCAGTTCTTC. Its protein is CASRVQLAGGRNNEQFF.

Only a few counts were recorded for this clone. Here the CDR3 reads CASSSWTSVYNEQFF. CDR3 in DNA: TGTGCCAGCAGCTCATGGACTAGCGTTTACAATGAGCAGTTCTTC. The V call is TRBV13, the J call TRBJ2-1; TRBD2 aligns across 9 bases. Looked up from germline, CDR1 is PRHDT and CDR2 is FYEKMQ (reference sequence). V shed 4 bases and J 4 bases; nucleotides not matched to a gene: 5. This CDR3 comprises 15 residues.

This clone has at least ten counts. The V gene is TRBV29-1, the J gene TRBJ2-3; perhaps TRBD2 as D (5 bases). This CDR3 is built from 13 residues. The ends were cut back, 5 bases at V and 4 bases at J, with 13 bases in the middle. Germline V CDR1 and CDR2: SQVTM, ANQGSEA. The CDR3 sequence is CSVRHLRADTQYF. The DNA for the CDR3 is TGCAGCGTTCGGCACTTGAGGGCAGATACGCAGTATTTT.